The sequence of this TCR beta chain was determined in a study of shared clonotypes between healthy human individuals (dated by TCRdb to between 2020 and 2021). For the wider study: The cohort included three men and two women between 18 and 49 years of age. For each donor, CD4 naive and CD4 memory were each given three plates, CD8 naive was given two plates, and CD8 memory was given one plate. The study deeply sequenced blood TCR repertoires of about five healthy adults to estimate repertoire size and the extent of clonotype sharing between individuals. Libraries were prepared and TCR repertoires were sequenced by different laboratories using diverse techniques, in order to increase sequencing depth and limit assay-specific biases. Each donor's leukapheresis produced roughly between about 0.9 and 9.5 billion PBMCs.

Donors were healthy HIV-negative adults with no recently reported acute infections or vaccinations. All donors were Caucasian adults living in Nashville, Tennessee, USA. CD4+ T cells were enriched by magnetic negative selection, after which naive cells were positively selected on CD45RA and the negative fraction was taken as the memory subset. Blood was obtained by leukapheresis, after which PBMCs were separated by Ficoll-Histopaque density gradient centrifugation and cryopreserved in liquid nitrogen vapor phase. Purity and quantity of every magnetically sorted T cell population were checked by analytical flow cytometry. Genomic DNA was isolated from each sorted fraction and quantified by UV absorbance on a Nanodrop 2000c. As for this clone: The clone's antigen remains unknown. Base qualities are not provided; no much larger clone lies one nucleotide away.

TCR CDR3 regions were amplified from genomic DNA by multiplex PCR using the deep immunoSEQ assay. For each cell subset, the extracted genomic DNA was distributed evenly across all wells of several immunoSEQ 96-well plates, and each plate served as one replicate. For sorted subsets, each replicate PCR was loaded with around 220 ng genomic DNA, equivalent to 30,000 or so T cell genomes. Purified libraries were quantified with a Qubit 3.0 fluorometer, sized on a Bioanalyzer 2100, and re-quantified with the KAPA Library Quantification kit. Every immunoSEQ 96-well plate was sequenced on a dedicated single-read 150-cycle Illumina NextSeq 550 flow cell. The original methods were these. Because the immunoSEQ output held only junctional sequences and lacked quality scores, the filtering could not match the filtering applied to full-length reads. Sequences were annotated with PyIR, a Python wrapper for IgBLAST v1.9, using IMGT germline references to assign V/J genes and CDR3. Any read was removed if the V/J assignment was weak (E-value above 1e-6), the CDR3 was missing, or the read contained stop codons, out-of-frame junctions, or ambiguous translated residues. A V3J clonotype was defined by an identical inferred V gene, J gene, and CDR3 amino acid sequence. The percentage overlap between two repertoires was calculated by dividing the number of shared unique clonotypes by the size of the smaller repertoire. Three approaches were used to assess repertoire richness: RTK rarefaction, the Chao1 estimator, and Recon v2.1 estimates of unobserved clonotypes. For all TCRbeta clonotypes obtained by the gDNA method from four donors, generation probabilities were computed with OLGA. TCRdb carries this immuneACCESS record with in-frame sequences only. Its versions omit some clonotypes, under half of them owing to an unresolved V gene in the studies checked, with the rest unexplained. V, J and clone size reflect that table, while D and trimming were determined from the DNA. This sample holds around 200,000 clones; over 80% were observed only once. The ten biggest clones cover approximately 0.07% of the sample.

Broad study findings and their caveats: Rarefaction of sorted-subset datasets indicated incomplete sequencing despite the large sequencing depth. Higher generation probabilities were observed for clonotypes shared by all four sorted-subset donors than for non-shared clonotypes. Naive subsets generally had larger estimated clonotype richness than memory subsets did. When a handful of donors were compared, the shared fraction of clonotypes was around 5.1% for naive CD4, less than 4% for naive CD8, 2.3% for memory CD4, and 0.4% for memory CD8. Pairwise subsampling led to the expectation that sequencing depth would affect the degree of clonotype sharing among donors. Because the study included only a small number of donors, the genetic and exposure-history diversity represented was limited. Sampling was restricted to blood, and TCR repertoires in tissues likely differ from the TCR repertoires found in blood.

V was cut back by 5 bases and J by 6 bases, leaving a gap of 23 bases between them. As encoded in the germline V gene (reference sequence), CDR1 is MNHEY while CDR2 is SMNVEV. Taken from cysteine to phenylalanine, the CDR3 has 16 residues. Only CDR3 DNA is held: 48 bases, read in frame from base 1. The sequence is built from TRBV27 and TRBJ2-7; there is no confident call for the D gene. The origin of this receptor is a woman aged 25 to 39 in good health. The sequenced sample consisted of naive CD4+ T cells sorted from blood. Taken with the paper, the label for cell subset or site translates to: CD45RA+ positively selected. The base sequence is TGTGCCAGCAGTCCGAAAACTGGCATGGGGATCTCCGAGCAGTACTTC. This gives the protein CASSPKTGMGISEQYF.